Shown below are 3 T cell receptor beta chains from a single sample sequenced in a study of glioma-infiltrating T cells. The iRepertoire nested amplicon-rescue multiplex PCR amplified TCR alpha and beta CDR3s from RNA. TCRdb processed the multiplex PCR reads anew with MiXCR; each CDR3 protein has one entry. The sample shows 300,000 to 450,000 distinct CDR3 sequences, roughly two fifths of them seen only once. Material for sequencing was glioma tissue, nonneoplastic brain tissue, or PBMCs (not recorded which). The receptor source for this set is a human donor with low-grade glioma or glioblastoma, undergoing nonglioma brain surgery, or in good health (not recorded which).

This clonotype is termed medium-sized (0.01 to 0.1%). V is TRBV28 and J is TRBJ1-5, with D possibly matching TRBD1 (5 bases). Deletions cut 5 bases from V and 7 bases from J, with 9 bases between. The germline CDR1 and CDR2 sequences are MDHEN and SYDVKM. The CDR3 totals 12 residues. CDR3 in DNA: TGTGCCAGCAGTGGGGGAGAACAGCCCCAGCATTTT. Translation gives CASSGGEQPQHF.

This chain links TRBV19 with TRBJ2-2; D ambiguous. CDR1 and CDR2 (germline): LNHDA, SQIVND (reference sequence). This CDR3 has 14 amino acids. V lost 4 bases, J lost 7 bases, and 13 bases lay in between. The CDR3 here is CASSRSPSVGELFF. In DNA, the CDR3 is TGTGCCAGTAGTAGATCCCCCTCCGTCGGGGAGCTGTTTTTT.

About this clonotype: Just one base apart from a much larger clone, this may be a read error. The chain uses TRBV6-2 or TRBV6-3 and TRBJ1-1; tentative D call: TRBD1 (5 bases). Germline-derived CDR1 and CDR2 are MNHEY and SVGEGT. The CDR3 length is 14 residues. As DNA, the CDR3 is TGCGCCAGCAGCCAAGATACAAGCGACAGCAAAGCTTTCTTT. Protein product: CASSQDTSDSKAFF.